These 10 T cell receptor beta chains were all obtained from the same sample, sequenced in a study of T cells in localized non-small cell lung cancer. Assay: immunoSEQ multiplex PCR; the TCRdb copy retains only in-frame clones and omits some. The profile shows tens of thousands of clones, about 88% of them singletons. Sequences were derived from peripheral blood, sampled before any cancer treatment. The origin of the receptors is a female donor at least 60 years old with stage I squamous cell lung carcinoma.

The chain is built from TRBV19 and TRBJ1-4; D unresolved. The CDR3 totals 13 residues. Germline V gives CDR1 LNHDA, CDR2 SQIVND (reference sequence). The V and J ends lost 5 bases and 4 bases respectively, with 8 bases between them. CDR3 nucleotides: TGTGCCAGTAGTGAGACGATTAATGAAAAACTGTTTTTT. This translates into CASSETINEKLFF. Together with reference TRBV19 and TRBJ1-4, the CDR3 gives the full variable domain: DGGITQSPKYLFRKEGQNVTLSCEQNLNHDAMYWYRQDPGQGLRLIYYSQIVNDFQKGDIAEGYSVSREKKESFPLTVTSAQKNPTAFYLCASSETINEKLFFGSGTQLSVL.

This sequence joins TRBV28 and TRBJ2-4; 7 nucleotides line up with TRBD1. The CDR3 sequence is 16 residues long. CDR1 MDHEN and CDR2 SYDVKM come from the germline V gene. The V and J ends lost 5 bases and 3 bases, in that order; junction bases with no gene match: 10. In nucleotides, the CDR3 is TGTGCCAGCAGTCTGAACCGACAGGGAGTCAAAAACATTCAGTACTTC. Translating it yields CASSLNRQGVKNIQYF.

This clone has only one observation. The V call is TRBV30, the J call TRBJ1-2, with 12 bases that match TRBD1. Germline-derived CDR1 and CDR2 are GTSNPN and SVGIG (reference sequence). Trimming at V came to 4 bases and at J to 8 bases, leaving 11 bases not matched to a gene. The CDR3 is 15 amino acids. This CDR3 reads CAWTLGTGGKEGYTF. In DNA form, the CDR3 reads TGTGCCTGGACGCTGGGGACAGGGGGCAAAGAGGGCTACACCTTC.

The chain is built from TRBV7-2 and TRBJ1-1, with 7 bases lining up with TRBD1. CDR1 is SGHTA, CDR2 FQGNSA, per germline. The CDR3 length is 14 residues. V was clipped by 4 bases and J by 3 bases; unmatched bases: 5. CDR3 in DNA: TGTGCCAGCAGCTCCCAGGGGGGGTACACTGAAGCTTTCTTT. It is translated as CASSSQGGYTEAFF.

The V gene is TRBV21-1, the J gene TRBJ2-7; TRBD2, as called in the table, went unchecked against the DNA. TRBV21-1 is a pseudogene. This CDR3 has 19 amino acids. CDR3 bases: TGTGCCAGCAGCAAAGTTTTCCTGGCTAGTCGATGCCCCCTCTACGAGCAGTACTTC. Its protein product is CASSKVFLASRCPLYEQYF.

V is TRBV5-6 and J is TRBJ2-3; D uncertain. Trimming took off 2 bases at V and 6 bases at J, with 22 bases between the two ends. Germline CDR1 reads SGHDT; CDR2 reads YYEEEE. This CDR3 is 17 amino acids long. Here the CDR3 reads CASSLLRTLSKADTQYF. CDR3 sequence (DNA): TGTGCCAGCAGCTTACTCCGGACCCTATCAAAGGCCGATACGCAGTATTTT.

The CDR3 DNA sequence: TGCGCCAGCAGTGAGATACAGGGTACCGGGGAGCTGTTTTTT. It yields the protein CASSEIQGTGELFF. V is TRBV10-2 and J is TRBJ2-2; D is possibly TRBD1 (6 bases). The CDR3 has 14 residues. V lost 2 bases to trimming and J lost 5 bases, with 9 bases between them. Germline V lookup: CDR1 WSHSY, CDR2 SAAADI.

The V and J genes are TRBV5-1 and TRBJ1-2; D is unclear. V lost 0 bases and J 4 bases, leaving 13 bases between the germline ends. Germline CDR1 reads SGHRS; CDR2 reads YFSETQ. The CDR3 is made up of 15 amino acids. The CDR3 is CASSLAGTGGYGYTF. The DNA of the CDR3 is TGCGCCAGCAGCTTGGCAGGCACCGGAGGCTATGGCTACACCTTC. Based on the CDR3 plus reference TRBV5-1 and TRBJ1-2, the full variable domain is KAGVTQTPRYLIKTRGQQVTLSCSPISGHRSVSWYQQTPGQGLQFLFEYFSETQRNKGNFPGRFSGRQFSNSRSEMNVSTLELGDSALYLCASSLAGTGGYGYTFGSGTRLTVV.

This chain connects TRBV10-2 to TRBJ1-4; TRBD1 matches 10 bases. Germline lookup yields CDR1 WSHSY and CDR2 SAAADI. The CDR3 has 12 amino acids. Trimming took 8 bases from V and 8 from J; bases not matched to a gene: 2. The CDR3 loop reads CASGTGVEKLFF. The CDR3 coding sequence is TGCGCCAGCGGGACAGGGGTCGAAAAACTGTTTTTT.

This rearrangement joins TRBV4-1 to TRBJ2-4; 8 bases match TRBD2. Trimming took 3 bases from V and 0 from J; bases not matched to a gene: 4. Germline-derived CDR1 and CDR2 are MGHRA and YSYEKL. The CDR3 extends over 16 amino acids. CDR3 loop: CASSHSGELAKNIQYF. DNA of the CDR3: TGCGCCAGCAGCCATAGCGGGGAACTAGCCAAAAACATTCAGTACTTC.